The source of this TCR beta chain is a study of shared clonotypes between healthy human individuals. Study-level results: On the whole, naive subsets had larger estimated richness than memory subsets had.

The naive CD8 population came from CD45RO-negative cells selected for CCR7, without terminally differentiated effector memory CD45RA+ cells. This clone was observed once. Its antigen is unknown. This CDR3 has 14 residues. Trimming cost V 0 bases and J 2 bases, with 7 bases left between them. CDR1 PRHDT and CDR2 FYEKMQ come from the germline V gene (reference sequence). Only in-frame clones appear in the TCRdb table, and some are missing; sequencing was by immunoSEQ multiplex PCR. This repertoire shows around 2,000,000 clones, around 96% found once; its top ten account for roughly 1%. The chain carries TRBV13 and TRBJ2-5, with D possibly being TRBD1 (5 bases). This clonotype originated in a young man in good health. Sample: naive CD8+ T cells sorted from blood. The CDR3 DNA sequence: TGTGCCAGCAGCTTAGGTTCAGGGCAAGAGACCCAGTACTTC. Residues: CASSLGSGQETQYF.